This TCR beta chain derives from a study of T-cell reconstitution after alpha-beta-depleted transplantation in children (dated by TCRdb to 2016 to 2017). Concerning the study at large: The study quantitatively tracked T-cell immune reconstitution after TCRalphabeta/CD19-depleted allogeneic hematopoietic cell transplantation in children using TCR repertoire profiling.

Germline trimming: 0 bases from V, 0 bases from J; junction bases outside gene matches: 6. The germline V gene yields LGHNA for CDR1 and YSLEER for CDR2. From the cysteine up to the phenylalanine, the CDR3 has a length of 18 residues. CDR3 DNA only is kept here, 54 bases in frame from base 1. What the authors observed across the whole study: In some patients, the high TCRbeta diversity seen at day 60 was put down to recipient T cells and intrathymic progenitors that had survived conditioning. Over the following months the frequencies of hyperexpanded clones went down, and after one year T-cell counts and TCRbeta diversity were mostly credited to newly produced T cells. Apparently early alphabetaT-cell count recovery about two months after transplant reportedly relied on only several hundred rapidly expanded clones derived from non-depleted graft cells.

This clonotype showed up many times. Its recognized antigen is unknown. No much larger clonotype is one base removed from it; base qualities were not supplied. The sample's treatment or condition label, decoded: allogeneic hematopoietic cell transplantation with graft depleted of TCRalphabeta T cells and CD19 B cells. The children who served as transplant recipients had been given grafts of TCRalphabeta/CD19-depleted allogeneic hematopoietic cells. Libraries were constructed by PCR. Reads for this sample came from an Illumina HiSeq 2500. TCR library preparation used molecular barcoding, with unique molecular identifiers applied to normalize quantification of the TCRbeta repertoire. Using fastp at Q25 and MiXCR, TCRdb reprocessed the public reads and kept productive beta chains. Every CDR3 protein is listed once, alongside the most common genes and DNA of its rows. A total of approximately 500,000 distinct CDR3 sequences appear in this sample, more than 9% of them only once. The ten largest clones take up just over 2% of the sample.

This clonotype originated in a child between 2 and 9 years old with inherited bone marrow failure, due to receive a stem cell transplant. The V and J segments used are TRBV4-3 and TRBJ2-4, with 9 central nucleotides matching TRBD2. The sequencing used PBMCs, collected before TCRalphabeta/CD19-depleted stem cell transplant. The nucleotides read TGCGCCAGCAGCCAAGATCCCCCAGCGGGGGGAGCCAAAAACATTCAGTACTTC. Translated, this gives CASSQDPPAGGAKNIQYF.